The clone carrying this TCR beta chain has a handful of counts. In making diagnoses, clinical symptoms, serum thyroxine and TRAb, thyroid ultrasound and orbital computed tomography were all used. PBMCs were derived from more than 8 ml fresh peripheral blood. This sample was taken from a study of T cells in Graves' hyperthyroidism and ophthalmopathy. Study information: Specimen type is peripheral blood, collected at initial diagnosis prior to any treatment.

The source material, RNA transcripts, was used to amplify TCR beta CDR3 regions. Primed by the HTBI set, a first-round RT-PCR was run on the TCR CDR3. TCRdb itself ran the multiplex PCR reads through MiXCR, one entry per CDR3 protein. The repertoire holds hundreds of thousands of distinct CDR3 sequences, with roughly 13% as singletons. Material for sequencing was blood. The receptor was derived from a woman younger than 30 with Graves' hyperthyroidism.

The CDR3 DNA sequence: TGTGCCAGCAGCCGCGGGGGGACTAGCGGTAACAATGAGCAGTTCTTC. Its protein is CASSRGGTSGNNEQFF. This chain joins TRBV12-3 or TRBV12-4 and TRBJ2-1; 11 bases agree with TRBD2. The CDR3 consists of 16 residues. After removal of 6 bases from V and 5 bases from J, the junction contained 9 bases not matched to a gene.